What follows is one TCR beta chain and its context. The antigen it binds to is not known. Nothing much larger sits one base from this clone, and base qualities are not available. TCR CDR3 regions were amplified from genomic DNA by multiplex PCR using the deep immunoSEQ assay. For each cell subset, the extracted genomic DNA was distributed evenly across all wells of several immunoSEQ 96-well plates, and each plate served as one replicate. Each replicate PCR for sorted subsets received around 210 ng genomic DNA, equal to about 30,000 T cell genomes. Purified libraries were measured with a Qubit 3.0 fluorometer, size-checked on a Bioanalyzer 2100, and measured again with the KAPA Library Quantification kit. Each immunoSEQ 96-well plate was sequenced on its own single-read 150-cycle Illumina NextSeq 550 flow cell. The authors' analysis ran thus. Because the immunoSEQ output held only junctional sequences and lacked quality scores, the filtering could not match the filtering applied to full-length reads. To assign V/J genes and CDR3, sequences were annotated against IMGT germline references using PyIR, a Python wrapper for IgBLAST v1.9. Reads with weak V/J assignments (E-value above 1e-6), missing CDR3, stop codons, out-of-frame junctions, or ambiguous translated residues were removed. V3J clonotypes were defined as sequences sharing an identical inferred V gene, J gene, and CDR3 amino acid sequence. Percentage overlap between repertoires was computed as shared unique clonotypes divided by the size of the smaller repertoire. Repertoire richness was assessed with RTK rarefaction, the Chao1 estimator, and Recon v2.1 estimates of unobserved clonotypes. Generation probabilities were computed with OLGA for all TCRbeta clonotypes obtained by the gDNA method from four donors. The immuneACCESS repertoire file appears here via TCRdb, limited to in-frame rearrangements. These files lack a portion of the clones; in checked studies, under half of the deficit traces to unresolved V genes, and the cause of the others is not known. The V and J calls and clone size are taken from that table; D and trimming were inferred from the DNA. Present in this sample are some 1.5 million clones, nearly 99% of which were seen just once. The ten largest clones represent 0.4% to 0.55% of the sample.

The sample belongs to a study of shared clonotypes between healthy human individuals (TCRdb year 2020). Study-wide context: The cohort comprised a couple of women and a few men aged 18 to 49 years. Between about 0.85 and 9.5 billion PBMCs per donor were obtained by leukapheresis. To estimate repertoire size and how much clonotypes are shared between individuals, the study performed deep sequencing of blood TCR repertoires from about five healthy adults. Per donor, three plates each were used for CD4 naive and CD4 memory, two for CD8 naive, and one for CD8 memory. To increase sequencing depth and limit assay-specific biases, different laboratories used diverse techniques to prepare libraries and sequence TCR repertoires. On the study overall, not on this receptor specifically: Sampling was limited to blood, and TCR repertoires in tissue likely differ from TCR repertoires in blood. The genetic and exposure-history diversity represented was limited by the small number of donors. Sharing across several donors was observed for roughly 5.4% of naive CD4, less than 4% of naive CD8, roughly 2.3% of memory CD4, and 0.4% of memory CD8 clonotypes. Naive subsets generally had larger estimated clonotype richness than memory subsets did. Pairwise subsampling indicated that sequencing depth was expected to affect the degree of clonotype sharing among donors. Rarefaction of sorted-subset datasets indicated incomplete sequencing despite the large sequencing depth. Compared with non-shared clonotypes, clonotypes shared by all four sorted-subset donors had higher generation probabilities.

Donors were healthy HIV-negative adults with no recently reported acute infections or vaccinations. All donors were Caucasian adults living in Nashville, Tennessee, USA. CD4+ T cells were enriched by magnetic negative selection; naive cells were then positively selected on CD45RA, and the negative fraction formed the memory subset. Blood was collected by leukapheresis, and PBMCs were isolated by Ficoll-Histopaque density gradient centrifugation and then cryopreserved in liquid nitrogen vapor phase. Analytical flow cytometry was used to check the purity and quantity of each magnetically sorted T cell population. From each sorted fraction, genomic DNA was isolated and quantified by UV absorbance on a Nanodrop 2000c. V is reduced by 8 bases and J by 8 bases, leaving a spacing of 9 bases between them. The CDR3 holds 10 amino acids from the cysteine to the phenylalanine. CDR3 DNA is the only sequence kept; it has 30 bases, read in frame from the first base. Based on the germline V gene (reference sequence), the CDR1 and CDR2 sequences are SEHNR and FQNEAQ.

What was sequenced was naive CD4+ T cells sorted from blood. The cell subset or site label, as the study defines it: CD45RA+ positively selected. The chain is assembled from TRBV7-9 and TRBJ1-2; perhaps TRBD1 is the D gene, with 5 bases matching. This clonotype was obtained from a man aged 25-45 years in good health. The DNA sequence reads TGTGCCAGCGGGGCCGGGGGCTACACCTTC. The encoded protein is CASGAGGYTF.